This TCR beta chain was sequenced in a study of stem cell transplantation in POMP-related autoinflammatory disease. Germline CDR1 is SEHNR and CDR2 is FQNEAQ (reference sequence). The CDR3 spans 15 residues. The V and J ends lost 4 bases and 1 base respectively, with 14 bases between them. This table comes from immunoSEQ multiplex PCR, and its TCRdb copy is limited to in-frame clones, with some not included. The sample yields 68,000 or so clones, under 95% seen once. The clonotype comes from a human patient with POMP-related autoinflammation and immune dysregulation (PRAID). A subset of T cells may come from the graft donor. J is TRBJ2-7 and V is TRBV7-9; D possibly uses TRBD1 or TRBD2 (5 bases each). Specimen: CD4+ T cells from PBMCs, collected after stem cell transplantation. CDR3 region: CASSSGEQGSYEQYV. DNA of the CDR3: TGTGCCAGCAGCTCTGGGGAGCAGGGTTCCTACGAGCAGTACGTC.